This entry describes one T cell receptor beta chain. The data stem from a study of blood T cell repertoires in COVID-19. TCRdb's table, derived via immunoSEQ multiplex PCR, lists solely in-frame clones and lacks some. This table holds 150,000 to 200,000 clones, approximately 86% found once. The V and J ends lost 2 bases and 0 bases, in that order; junction bases with no gene match: 8. The V gene's germline CDR1 is KGHDR and CDR2 SFDVKD. This CDR3 comprises 17 residues. The V and J genes are TRBV24-1 and TRBJ1-2, with TRBD1 identical over 7 bases. The TCR was taken from a man aged 60-69 years with acute or convalescent COVID-19. Sequencing used peripheral blood. The CDR3 region has the DNA TGTGCCACCAGTGATTCCTCACAGGGGCGAGCTAACTATGGCTACACCTTC. It is translated as CATSDSSQGRANYGYTF.